Listed below are T cell receptor beta chains from one sample, sequenced in a study of blood T cell repertoires in COVID-19. Data came from immunoSEQ multiplex PCR; TCRdb stores just in-frame clones and leaves some out. The data hold about 200,000 clones, with 65% to 90% observed a single time. Sequencing used peripheral blood. These receptors originate from a man aged 80 or over with acute or convalescent COVID-19. Each CDR3 is given with its conserved first and last residue. A D gene is named only where the DNA matches it firmly. Where a row states a size, it is once, few, many or the class of an expanded clone; other rows omit it.

few,NA,TRBV7-2,TRBJ1-1,CASSPPGGMKNTEAFF,TGTGCCAGCAGCCCGCCGGGAGGGATGAAGAACACTGAAGCTTTCTTT
NA,NA,TRBV6-2/TRBV6-3,TRBJ1-2,CASSPDSTEGYTF,TGTGCCAGCAGTCCAGACAGTACTGAGGGCTACACCTTC
NA,TRBD2,TRBV18,TRBJ2-1,CASSRGGSGSNEQFF,TGTGCCAGCTCCCGGGGAGGTAGCGGGAGCAATGAGCAGTTCTTC
NA,NA,TRBV24-1,TRBJ2-2,CATSTSRVGGELFF,TGTGCCACCAGCACGTCCAGGGTGGGCGGGGAGCTGTTTTTT
NA,TRBD1,TRBV5-1,TRBJ1-4,CASSSDGQGGGEKLFF,TGCGCCAGCAGCTCCGACGGACAGGGTGGCGGTGAAAAACTGTTTTTT
NA,NA,TRBV6-2/TRBV6-3,TRBJ2-3,CASSKDSFTDTQYF,TGTGCCAGCAGTAAAGACAGCTTCACAGATACGCAGTATTTT
NA,NA,TRBV5-6,TRBJ1-2,CASSLGTSGYTF,TGTGCCAGCAGCTTGGGAACCAGTGGCTACACCTTC
NA,TRBD2,TRBV7-2,TRBJ2-2,CASSLGLAGVSGELFF,TGTGCCAGCAGCTTAGGACTAGCGGGAGTCTCCGGGGAGCTGTTTTTT
NA,TRBD1,TRBV19,TRBJ2-6,CASSLDRLRSGANVLTF,TGTGCCAGTAGTCTGGACAGGCTTCGCTCTGGGGCCAACGTCCTGACTTTC
NA,NA,TRBV10-1,TRBJ2-7,CARTDSDYEQYF,TGCGCCAGAACTGACTCGGACTACGAGCAGTACTTC
NA,NA,TRBV24-1,TRBJ2-3,CATSDKGRHSDTQYF,TGTGCCACCAGTGATAAAGGGAGGCATTCTGATACGCAGTATTTT
NA,NA,TRBV5-1,TRBJ1-3,CASSYGQGFSGNTIYF,TGCGCCAGCAGTTACGGGCAGGGCTTTTCTGGAAACACCATATATTTT
NA,NA,TRBV6-6,TRBJ2-5,CASSYPQETQYF,TGTGCCAGCAGTTACCCCCAGGAGACCCAGTACTTC
NA,TRBD1,TRBV19,TRBJ1-6,CASSEQGLYNSPLHF,TGTGCCAGTAGTGAACAGGGGTTATATAATTCACCCCTCCACTTT
NA,NA,TRBV30,TRBJ2-6,CACVTGGANVLTF,TGTGCCTGCGTTACGGGTGGGGCCAACGTCCTGACTTTC
NA,TRBD1,TRBV7-3,TRBJ2-3,CASSLDRARTDTQYF,TGTGCCAGCAGCTTGGACAGGGCGCGCACAGATACGCAGTATTTT
NA,NA,TRBV18,TRBJ2-2,CASSPFGRGTGELFF,TGTGCCAGCTCACCGTTCGGCAGGGGCACCGGGGAGCTGTTTTTT
NA,NA,TRBV11-2,TRBJ2-7,CASSLVNSHEQYF,TGTGCCAGCAGCTTAGTTAATTCCCACGAGCAGTACTTC
NA,TRBD2,TRBV28,TRBJ2-2,CASSFGAGRMGAGELFF,TGTGCCAGCAGTTTTGGAGCGGGAAGAATGGGGGCCGGGGAGCTGTTTTTT
NA,TRBD2,TRBV6-5,TRBJ2-3,CASSYGGRQDTQYF,TGTGCCAGCAGTTACGGCGGGAGACAAGATACGCAGTATTTT
NA,NA,TRBV28,TRBJ2-7,CASSQTLPGEQYF,TGTGCCAGCAGTCAGACTCTCCCCGGAGAGCAGTACTTC
NA,TRBD2,TRBV9,TRBJ2-1,CASSVGAGEIPYNEQFF,TGTGCCAGCAGCGTAGGAGCGGGAGAGATACCCTACAATGAGCAGTTCTTC
NA,NA,TRBV18,TRBJ1-1,CASSDQGLTEAFF,TGTGCCAGCTCAGATCAGGGGTTAACTGAAGCTTTCTTT
NA,NA,TRBV28,TRBJ1-2,CASSLRQMLYGYTF,TGTGCCAGCAGTTTGAGACAGATGCTATATGGCTACACCTTC
NA,NA,TRBV7-2,TRBJ1-2,CASSHFVRGEGGYTF,TGTGCCAGCAGCCACTTCGTCAGAGGGGAGGGAGGCTACACCTTC
NA,TRBD2,TRBV7-8,TRBJ2-2,CASSLAAGGANTGELFF,TGTGCCAGCAGCTTAGCCGCGGGAGGGGCGAACACCGGGGAGCTGTTTTTT
NA,TRBD1,TRBV28,TRBJ2-1,CASTRTGQGVSYEQFF,TGTGCCAGCACCCGTACAGGACAGGGGGTTTCATATGAGCAGTTCTTC
NA,NA,TRBV4-1,TRBJ1-2,CASSQDREYREGLGYTF,TGCGCCAGCAGCCAAGATCGGGAATACAGAGAGGGTTTGGGCTACACCTTC
NA,TRBD2,TRBV15,TRBJ2-5,CATSRDSSGEETQYF,TGTGCCACCAGCAGAGATTCTAGCGGGGAAGAGACCCAGTACTTC
NA,NA,TRBV2,TRBJ1-5,CASSVPGQSYSNQPQHF,TGTGCCAGCAGCGTTCCGGGACAATCATATAGCAATCAGCCCCAGCATTTT
NA,TRBD2,TRBV7-3,TRBJ2-1,CATDGGKGGSAGDNEQFF,TGTGCCACCGACGGTGGTAAGGGGGGTTCAGCGGGAGACAATGAGCAGTTCTTC
once,TRBD2,TRBV4-1,TRBJ2-1,CASSQVPGGSSYNEQFF,TGCGCCAGCAGCCAAGTTCCCGGCGGGAGCTCCTACAATGAGCAGTTCTTC
NA,NA,TRBV5-8,TRBJ2-3,CASSTRVDTQYF,TGTGCCAGCAGCACCAGGGTTGATACGCAGTATTTT
NA,NA,TRBV2,TRBJ1-4,CASRKDSLPNEKLFF,TGTGCCAGCAGAAAGGACAGTCTTCCTAATGAAAAACTGTTTTTT
NA,TRBD1,TRBV19,TRBJ1-5,CASTELQGANQPQHF,TGTGCCAGTACCGAATTACAGGGGGCGAATCAGCCCCAGCATTTT
NA,TRBD2,TRBV30,TRBJ2-7,CAWRPGGGPYYEQYF,TGTGCCTGGAGACCTGGGGGGGGACCCTACTACGAGCAGTACTTC
NA,TRBD1,TRBV24-1,TRBJ2-1,CATSVRGTGGYNEQFF,TGTGCCACCAGTGTAAGAGGGACAGGGGGCTACAATGAGCAGTTCTTC
few,TRBD1,TRBV4-1,TRBJ2-7,CASSQGDRVSDEQYF,TGCGCCAGCAGCCAAGGGGACAGGGTGAGTGACGAGCAGTACTTC
once,TRBD1,TRBV24-1,TRBJ1-2,CATSDPGQGATGYTF,TGTGCCACCAGTGACCCCGGACAGGGGGCGACTGGCTACACCTTC
NA,NA,TRBV27,TRBJ1-5,CASSSLSGNSNQPQHF,TGTGCCAGCTCCTCCCTGTCGGGGAATAGCAATCAGCCCCAGCATTTT
once,NA,TRBV20-1,TRBJ2-1,CSATPYNEQFF,TGCAGTGCCACTCCTTACAATGAGCAGTTCTTC
NA,TRBD2,TRBV2,TRBJ2-1,CASSESGGAGYNEQFF,TGTGCCAGCAGTGAATCGGGGGGGGCAGGATACAATGAGCAGTTCTTC
few,NA,TRBV7-2,TRBJ1-2,CASSLDSGINYGYTF,TGTGCCAGCAGCTTGGACAGCGGAATCAACTATGGCTACACCTTC
NA,NA,TRBV5-8,TRBJ2-2,CASSLVPMAGNTGELFF,TGTGCCAGCAGCTTGGTCCCCATGGCAGGGAACACCGGGGAGCTGTTTTTT
NA,NA,TRBV7-3,TRBJ2-1,CASSRVPYNEQFF,TGTGCCAGCAGCCGAGTCCCCTACAATGAGCAGTTCTTC
few,NA,TRBV2,TRBJ1-5,CASSEALAGNQPQHF,TGTGCCAGCAGTGAAGCGCTGGCAGGCAATCAGCCCCAGCATTTT
NA,TRBD1,TRBV7-2,TRBJ1-6,CASSLGQGGSPLHF,TGTGCCAGCAGCTTGGGACAGGGGGGATCACCCCTCCACTTT
NA,NA,TRBV27,TRBJ1-1,CASRAEVNTEAFF,TGTGCCAGCAGGGCGGAGGTAAACACTGAAGCTTTCTTT